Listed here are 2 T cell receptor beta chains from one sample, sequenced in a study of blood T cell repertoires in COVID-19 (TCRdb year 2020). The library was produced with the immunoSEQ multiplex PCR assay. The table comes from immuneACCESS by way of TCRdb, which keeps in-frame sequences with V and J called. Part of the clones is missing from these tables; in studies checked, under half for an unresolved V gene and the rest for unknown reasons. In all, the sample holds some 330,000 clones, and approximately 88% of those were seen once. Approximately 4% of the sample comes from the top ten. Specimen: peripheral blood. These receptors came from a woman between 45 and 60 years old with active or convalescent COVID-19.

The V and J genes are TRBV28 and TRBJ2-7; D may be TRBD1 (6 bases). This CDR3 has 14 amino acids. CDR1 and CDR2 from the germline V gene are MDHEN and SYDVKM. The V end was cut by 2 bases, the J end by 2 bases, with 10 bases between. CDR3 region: CASSLLDSTYEQYF. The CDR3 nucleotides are TGTGCCAGCAGTTTACTGGACAGCACCTACGAGCAGTACTTC.

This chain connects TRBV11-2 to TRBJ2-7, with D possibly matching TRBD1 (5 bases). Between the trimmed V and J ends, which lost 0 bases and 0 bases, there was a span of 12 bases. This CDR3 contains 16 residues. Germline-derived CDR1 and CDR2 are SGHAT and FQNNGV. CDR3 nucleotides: TGTGCCAGCAGCTTAGAGGGGCGTCCGAGCTCCTACGAGCAGTACTTC. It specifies CASSLEGRPSSYEQYF. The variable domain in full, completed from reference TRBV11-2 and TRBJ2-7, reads EAGVAQSPRYKIIEKRQSVAFWCNPISGHATLYWYQQILGQGPKLLIQFQNNGVVDDSQLPKDRFSAERLKGVDSTLKIQPAKLEDSAVYLCASSLEGRPSSYEQYFGPGTRLTVT.